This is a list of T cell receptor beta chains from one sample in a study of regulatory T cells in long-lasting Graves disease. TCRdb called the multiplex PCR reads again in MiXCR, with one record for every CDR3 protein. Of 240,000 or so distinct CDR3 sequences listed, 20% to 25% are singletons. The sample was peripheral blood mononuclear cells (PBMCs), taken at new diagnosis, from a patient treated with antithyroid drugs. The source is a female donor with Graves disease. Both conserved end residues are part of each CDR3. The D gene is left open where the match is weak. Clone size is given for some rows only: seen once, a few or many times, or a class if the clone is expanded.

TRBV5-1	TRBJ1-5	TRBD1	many	CASSLDGQGTGQPQHF	TGCGCCAGCAGCTTGGACGGACAGGGAACGGGTCAGCCCCAGCATTTT
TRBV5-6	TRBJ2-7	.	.	CASNPTGTLLYEQYF	TGTGCCAGCAACCCGACCGGGACACTTCTTTACGAGCAGTACTTC
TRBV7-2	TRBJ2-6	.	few	CASSLVPDSSGANVLTF	TGTGCCAGCAGCTTAGTTCCCGACAGCTCTGGGGCCAACGTCCTGACTTTC
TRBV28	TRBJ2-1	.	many	CASSAGLPPNEQFF	TGTGCCAGCAGCGCTGGGCTCCCACCCAATGAGCAGTTCTTC
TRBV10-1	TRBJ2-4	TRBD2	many	CASSESGSGGTKNIQYF	TGCGCCAGCAGTGAGTCGGGGTCGGGAGGCACCAAAAACATTCAGTACTTC
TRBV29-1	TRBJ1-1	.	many	CSVASADTEAFF	TGCAGCGTTGCTTCGGCAGACACTGAAGCTTTCTTT
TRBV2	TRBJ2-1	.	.	CASSVEGSSYNKQFF	TGTGCCAGCAGTGTTGAGGGAAGCTCCTACAATAAGCAGTTCTTC
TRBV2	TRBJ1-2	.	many	CASSASRDYGYTF	TGTGCCAGCAGTGCATCCAGGGACTATGGCTACACCTTC
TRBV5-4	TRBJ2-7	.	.	CASSYLRGTVSSYEQYF	TGTGCCAGCAGCTACCTTCGGGGAACGGTGAGCTCCTACGAGCAGTACTTC
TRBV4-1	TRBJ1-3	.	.	CASSLRYTGNTGNTIYF	TGCGCCAGCAGCCTGCGATATACAGGGAATACTGGAAACACCATATATTTT
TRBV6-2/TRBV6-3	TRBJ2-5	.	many	CASSYNIDDPETQYF	TGTGCCAGCAGTTACAACATCGACGATCCAGAGACCCAGTACTTC
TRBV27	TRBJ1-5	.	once	CASSSGTSVRQPQHF	TGTGCCAGCAGTTCCGGGACCTCAGTTCGGCAGCCCCAGCATTTT
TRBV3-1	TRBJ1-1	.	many	CASSHGRSTEAFF	TGTGCCAGCAGCCACGGGAGAAGCACTGAAGCTTTCTTT
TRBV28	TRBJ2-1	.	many	CAIRLSGTYNEQFF	TGTGCCATCCGTCTTAGCGGAACCTACAATGAGCAGTTCTTC
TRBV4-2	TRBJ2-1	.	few	CASSLVGALNEQFF	TGTGCCAGCAGCTTAGTGGGGGCCCTCAATGAGCAGTTCTTC
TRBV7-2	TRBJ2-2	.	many	CASSLIEGTGELFF	TGTGCCAGCAGCTTAATCGAGGGGACCGGGGAGCTGTTTTTT
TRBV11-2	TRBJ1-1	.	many	CASSYQGQPNTEAFF	TGTGCCAGCAGTTACCAAGGACAGCCGAACACTGAAGCTTTCTTT
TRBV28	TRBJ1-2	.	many	CASITPGGGYTF	TGTGCCAGCATCACTCCGGGCGGGGGCTACACCTTC
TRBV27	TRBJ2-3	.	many	CASSRDSQFSTDTQYF	TGTGCCAGCAGCCGAGACAGCCAATTTAGCACAGATACGCAGTATTTT
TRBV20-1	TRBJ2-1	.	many	CSARGPGANEQFF	TGCAGTGCTAGAGGCCCTGGGGCCAATGAGCAGTTCTTC
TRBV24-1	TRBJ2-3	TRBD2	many	CATSESGLATGDTQYF	TGTGCCACCAGTGAGTCGGGACTAGCAACAGGGGATACGCAGTATTTT
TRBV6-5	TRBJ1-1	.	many	CASSYGQLNTEAFF	TGTGCCAGCAGTTACGGTCAGCTGAACACTGAAGCTTTCTTT
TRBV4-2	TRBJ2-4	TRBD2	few	CASSQVYSAGGDKNIQYF	TGTGCCAGCAGCCAAGTATATTCAGCGGGGGGCGACAAAAACATTCAGTACTTC
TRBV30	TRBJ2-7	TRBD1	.	CAWMGPGQWISYEQYF	TGTGCCTGGATGGGTCCGGGACAGTGGATCTCCTACGAGCAGTACTTC
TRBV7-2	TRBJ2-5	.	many	CASSLDGTGGETQYF	TGTGCCAGCAGCTTAGATGGGACTGGAGGAGAGACCCAGTACTTC
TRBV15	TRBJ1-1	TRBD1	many	CATSRETGSRTEAFF	TGTGCCACCAGCAGGGAGACAGGGTCTCGGACTGAAGCTTTCTTT
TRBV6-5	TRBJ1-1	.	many	CASSYENRVEAFF	TGTGCCAGCAGTTACGAGAACAGGGTTGAAGCTTTCTTT
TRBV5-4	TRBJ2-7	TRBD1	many	CASSLAGQNYEQYF	TGTGCCAGCAGCTTGGCGGGACAGAACTACGAGCAGTACTTC
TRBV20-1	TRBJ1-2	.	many	CSARLGTDGYTF	TGCAGTGCTAGACTGGGTACGGACGGCTACACCTTC
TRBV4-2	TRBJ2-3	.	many	CASSQDPRGDTQYF	TGTGCCAGCAGCCAAGATCCAAGGGGAGATACGCAGTATTTT
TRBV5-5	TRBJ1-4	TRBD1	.	CASSLATGGLEKLFF	TGTGCCAGCAGCTTGGCGACAGGGGGCCTTGAAAAACTGTTTTTT
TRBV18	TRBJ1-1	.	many	CASSPLSDNTEAFF	TGTGCCAGCTCACCACTTTCAGACAACACTGAAGCTTTCTTT
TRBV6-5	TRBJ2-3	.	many	CASSYVGDPDTQYF	TGTGCCAGCAGTTACGTGGGAGACCCAGATACGCAGTATTTT
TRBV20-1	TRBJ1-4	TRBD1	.	CSARTGTNEKLFF	TGCAGTGCCAGGACAGGGACAAATGAAAAACTGTTTTTT
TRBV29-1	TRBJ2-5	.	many	CSVAQSQETQYF	TGCAGCGTGGCACAATCGCAAGAGACCCAGTACTTC
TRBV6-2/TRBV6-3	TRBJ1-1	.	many	CASSSERGLRAFF	TGTGCCAGCAGCTCCGAGAGGGGATTGCGAGCTTTCTTT
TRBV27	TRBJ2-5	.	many	CASSFVGGYQETQYF	TGTGCCAGCAGTTTCGTCGGAGGGTACCAAGAGACCCAGTACTTC
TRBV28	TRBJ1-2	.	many	CASSTIQGHGYTF	TGTGCCAGCAGTACAATACAGGGTCATGGCTACACCTTC
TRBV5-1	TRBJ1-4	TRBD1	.	CASSPQGAANEKLFF	TGCGCCAGCAGCCCGCAGGGGGCGGCTAATGAAAAACTGTTTTTT
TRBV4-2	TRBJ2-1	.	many	CASSQPTGRDEQFF	TGTGCCAGCAGCCAACCCACAGGACGGGATGAGCAGTTCTTC
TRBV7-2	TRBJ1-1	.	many	CASSLQPTAEAFF	TGTGCCAGCAGCTTACAGCCGACAGCTGAAGCTTTCTTT
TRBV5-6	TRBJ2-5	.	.	CASSKDRLETQYF	TGTGCCAGCAGCAAGGACAGACTAGAGACCCAGTACTTC
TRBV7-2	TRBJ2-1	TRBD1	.	CTSSPRTGGFYNEQFF	TGTACCAGCAGCCCTCGGACAGGGGGCTTCTACAATGAGCAGTTCTTC
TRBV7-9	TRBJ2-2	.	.	CASSLGQHFTGELFF	TGTGCCAGCAGCTTAGGACAGCACTTCACCGGGGAGCTGTTTTTT
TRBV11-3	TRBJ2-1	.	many	CANNAGGTGGYDEQFF	TGTGCCAACAACGCCGGGGGGACAGGAGGGTACGATGAGCAGTTCTTC
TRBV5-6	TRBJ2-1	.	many	CASSVGTHGEQFF	TGTGCCAGCAGCGTCGGGACCCATGGGGAGCAGTTCTTC
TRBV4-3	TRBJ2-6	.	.	CASSQEQPSGANVLTF	TGCGCCAGCAGCCAAGAGCAGCCCTCTGGGGCCAACGTCCTGACTTTC
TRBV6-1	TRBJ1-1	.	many	CAPDPNGDTEAFF	TGTGCCCCCGACCCAAATGGGGACACTGAAGCTTTCTTT
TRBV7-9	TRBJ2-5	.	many	CASSLGRGLETQYF	TGTGCCAGCAGCTTAGGTCGGGGATTGGAGACCCAGTACTTC
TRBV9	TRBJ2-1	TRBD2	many	CASSVEASGYNEQFF	TGTGCCAGCAGCGTAGAGGCTAGCGGGTACAATGAGCAGTTCTTC
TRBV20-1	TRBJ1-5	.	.	CSGRGAGGTRQPQHF	TGCAGCGGACGGGGGGCGGGCGGCACGCGTCAGCCCCAGCATTTT
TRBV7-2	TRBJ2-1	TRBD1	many	CASSYLGTGMRDEQFF	TGTGCCAGCAGCTACCTAGGGACAGGGATGCGAGATGAGCAGTTCTTC
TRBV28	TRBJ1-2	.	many	CASSRLARGYTF	TGTGCCAGCAGTCGCCTGGCACGAGGCTACACCTTC
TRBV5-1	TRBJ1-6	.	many	CASSLGTANSPLHF	TGCGCCAGCAGCTTGGGGACGGCGAATTCACCCCTCCACTTT